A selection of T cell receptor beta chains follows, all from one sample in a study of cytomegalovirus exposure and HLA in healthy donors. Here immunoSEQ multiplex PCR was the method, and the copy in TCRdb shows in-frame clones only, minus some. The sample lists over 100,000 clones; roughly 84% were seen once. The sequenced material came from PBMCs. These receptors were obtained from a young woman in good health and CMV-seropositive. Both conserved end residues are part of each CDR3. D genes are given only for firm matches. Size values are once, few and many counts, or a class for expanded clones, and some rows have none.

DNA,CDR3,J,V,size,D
TGTGCCAGCAGCCAATATTTGGCAGGGGGTCGTTATGGCTACACCTTC,CASSQYLAGGRYGYTF,TRBJ1-2,TRBV14,once,TRBD1
TGTGCCAGCAGCAAACCTACAGAAGAGGAGCAGTACTTC,CASSKPTEEEQYF,TRBJ2-7,TRBV11-3,-,-
TGTGCCAGCAGCTTCCCCGGGATACACAATGAGCAGTTCTTC,CASSFPGIHNEQFF,TRBJ2-1,TRBV11-2,-,-
TGTGCCAGCAGCGTAGCATCAGGGATCCCCGGGGAGCTGTTTTTT,CASSVASGIPGELFF,TRBJ2-2,TRBV9,once,-
TGTGCCAGCAGTGGGAGGACAGGGGGAGACCCTGGGGCCAACGTCCTGACTTTC,CASSGRTGGDPGANVLTF,TRBJ2-6,TRBV25-1,-,TRBD1
TGTGCCAGCAGCTTGGAGATGACTAGCGGGGGGTACAATGAGCAGTTCTTC,CASSLEMTSGGYNEQFF,TRBJ2-1,TRBV5-6,few,TRBD2
TGCAGCGTTGAGTCCGACAATGAGCAGTTCTTC,CSVESDNEQFF,TRBJ2-1,TRBV29-1,few,-
TGTGCCAGCAGCCCGACCCCCTCCGGGACAGGGAGGGAGACCCAGTACTTC,CASSPTPSGTGRETQYF,TRBJ2-5,TRBV9,-,TRBD1
TGCAGCGTTGAAGATATGAGGAACTATAATGAAAAACTGTTTTTT,CSVEDMRNYNEKLFF,TRBJ1-4,TRBV29-1,-,-
TGTGCCAGCAGCTTAGCTGACAGTCCCTACGAGCAGTACTTC,CASSLADSPYEQYF,TRBJ2-7,TRBV7-9,once,-
TGTGCCAGCAGTCCTATAAGGAGCTCCTACAATGAGCAGTTCTTC,CASSPIRSSYNEQFF,TRBJ2-1,TRBV27,-,-
TGCGCCAGCTCCCTTCTCGCGGGGGGGCCCGAGCAGTACTTC,CASSLLAGGPEQYF,TRBJ2-7,TRBV10-2,once,TRBD2
TGCGCCAGCAGCTTGGCGGGACAGGGATTGGGAAACACTGAAGCTTTCTTT,CASSLAGQGLGNTEAFF,TRBJ1-1,TRBV5-1,-,TRBD1
TGCGCCAGCAGCCAAGATCCGTCGGAGCGGCTACTCACAGATACGCAGTATTTT,CASSQDPSERLLTDTQYF,TRBJ2-3,TRBV4-1,once,-
TGTGCCAGCAGCGTAGCACAGGGAGCGATCTACGAGCAGTACTTC,CASSVAQGAIYEQYF,TRBJ2-7,TRBV9,once,-
TGTGCCAGTAGTATGGGCGCAGACTATAATTCACCCCTCCACTTT,CASSMGADYNSPLHF,TRBJ1-6,TRBV19,-,-
TGTGCCACCTACGGACAGGGCTACGAGCAGTACTTC,CATYGQGYEQYF,TRBJ2-7,TRBV28,-,TRBD1
TGTGCCAGCAGCTTAGGCTATGCGGGGGAGCAGTACTTC,CASSLGYAGEQYF,TRBJ2-7,TRBV11-1,-,-
TGTTCCAGCAGCTTGACAGGGCCTCTCACAGATACGCAGTATTTT,CSSSLTGPLTDTQYF,TRBJ2-3,TRBV7-9,few,TRBD1
TGCAGCGCTACGGGTGATGGCTACACCTTC,CSATGDGYTF,TRBJ1-2,TRBV29-1,-,-
TGTGCCAGCAGTGGGCTTCAGGGTCAGGCTGAAGCTTTCTTT,CASSGLQGQAEAFF,TRBJ1-1,TRBV25-1,-,-
TGTGCCAGCAGCTCAACTAGCGGAGGTCAAGAGACCCAGTACTTC,CASSSTSGGQETQYF,TRBJ2-5,TRBV11-2,-,TRBD2
TGTGCCACCAGCAGAGATGGACAGGGATATAATTCACCCCTCCACTTT,CATSRDGQGYNSPLHF,TRBJ1-6,TRBV15,-,TRBD1
TGTGCCAGCAGCCTGGTACAGTTCTATGGCTACACCTTC,CASSLVQFYGYTF,TRBJ1-2,TRBV5-6,-,-
TGCAGCGTTAGATTGCGGGGAGATCATGAGGAGACCCAGTACTTC,CSVRLRGDHEETQYF,TRBJ2-5,TRBV29-1,-,-
TGCAGCGTTACCAGGGGGGTCAATGAGCAGTTCTTC,CSVTRGVNEQFF,TRBJ2-1,TRBV29-1,-,-
TGCAGCGTTTTCTCACAGGTAGGTGGAAACACCATATATTTT,CSVFSQVGGNTIYF,TRBJ1-3,TRBV29-1,-,-
TGCGCCAGCAGCCAAGAGAGTTTAAGGGACAGGAGGACTGAAGCTTTCTTT,CASSQESLRDRRTEAFF,TRBJ1-1,TRBV4-1,-,TRBD1
TGTGCCAGCAGTCCGATAGCGGGGGAAGAGACCCAGTACTTC,CASSPIAGEETQYF,TRBJ2-5,TRBV27,-,TRBD2
TGTGCCAGCCGCAATGGCCCTGAAGCTTTCTTT,CASRNGPEAFF,TRBJ1-1,TRBV25-1,few,-
TGTGCCAGCATGTTAGGGGCAGGCCACTACGAGCAGTACTTC,CASMLGAGHYEQYF,TRBJ2-7,TRBV27,-,-
TGTGCCAGCACCGGGACAGGGCTTAACAATGAGCAGTTCTTC,CASTGTGLNNEQFF,TRBJ2-1,TRBV5-6,-,TRBD1
TGTGCCAGCAGCTTGTACAGGGATCCCGGGGAGCTGTTTTTT,CASSLYRDPGELFF,TRBJ2-2,TRBV5-6,-,-
TGTGCCAGCCAACTAGGGTCCAAGCAAGAGACCCAGTACTTC,CASQLGSKQETQYF,TRBJ2-5,TRBV10-3,-,-
TGTGCCAGCAGCTCAAGGGAGACACCGACGGAGGACGAGCAGTACTTC,CASSSRETPTEDEQYF,TRBJ2-7,TRBV7-6,-,-
TGTGCCAGCAGTTTACACACCTCGGGTGGCTACACCTTC,CASSLHTSGGYTF,TRBJ1-2,TRBV28,-,-